This T cell receptor beta chain was recorded in a study of beta chain features in type 1 diabetes. Study-wide context: The samples had 100 million to 140 million sorted cells examined in all.

The study, taken as a whole, reports: For TCRB rearrangement, an influence of HLA type remained unresolved here. Among patients with Type 1 diabetes, TCRB CDR3s were moderately but significantly shorter in every one of the four CD4+ subsets.

Without exception, sorted populations had purity beyond 95%. J lost 1 base, V lost 9 bases, and 5 bases had no gene match. CDR1 LNHDA and CDR2 SQIVND come from the germline V gene (reference sequence). CDR3 size: 14 residues. A note on this clone: Its antigen remains unidentified.

Reverse transcription of all isolated RNA meant that expressed TCRB transcripts were sequenced. Assay used: immunoSEQ multiplex PCR; TCRdb lists only in-frame clones, some missing. Of 300,000 to 350,000 clones listed, roughly 13% are singletons. This TCR was sampled from a woman younger than 35 with type 1 diabetes. Input material: naive CD4+ T cells from blood. The genes are TRBV19 and TRBJ1-5; 8 bases agree with TRBD1. CDR3 coding DNA: TGTGCCAGCAAGAACAGGGGGAGCAATCAGCCCCAGCATTTT. Translated: CASKNRGSNQPQHF.